This T cell receptor (beta chain) is drawn from a study of T cell responses to AZD1222 COVID-19 vaccine. Whole-study findings and limits: Targets within unmutated variant regions were reportedly found for nearly half of spike-specific TCRs. Spike-specific TCR breadth and depth went up after people got two AZD1222 doses. The sample set comprised mostly white British donors with more females, and clonal diversity was possibly underestimated.

The CDR3 runs 13 residues. Trimming stripped 3 bases from V and 2 bases from J, with 11 bases between. Germline V gene lookup returns CDR1 DFQATT and CDR2 SNEGSKA (reference sequence). Samples with a second dose at about 4 or about 12 weeks were pooled together. Generated by immunoSEQ multiplex PCR, the TCRdb table keeps only in-frame clones and is missing some. This table has roughly 150,000 clones, approximately 90% appearing once. The table lists this clone with a count of one. Its antigen is undetermined. The TCR comes from an adult who received the AZD1222 COVID-19 vaccine. The genes are TRBV20-1 and TRBJ2-7; D ambiguous. The sample consisted of peripheral blood, taken 28 days after the second AZD1222 dose. CDR3 residues: CSASGDKPYEQYF. CDR3 DNA sequence: TGCAGTGCTAGTGGCGACAAGCCCTACGAGCAGTACTTC.